This T cell receptor (beta chain) was documented in a study of T cell clones after liver transplantation. Whole-study context: Pre-transplant mixed lymphocyte reactions yielded third-party-reactive TCRbeta sequences as comparators for graft-donor-reactive sequences.

Study results and limitations: Post-transplant, graft-donor-reactive CD4 TCRbeta sequences in blood dropped significantly in most of the 8 subjects. A larger donor-reactive than third-party decline suggested partial antigen-specific deletion.

TCRdb keeps only in-frame clones here, not all; method: immunoSEQ multiplex PCR. The sample has roughly 80,000 clones, about 82% seen once. V lost 5 bases to trimming and J lost 3 bases; unmatched junction nucleotides: 11. Looked up from germline, CDR1 is ENHRY and CDR2 is SYGVKD. This CDR3 region has 17 residues. As for this clone: The antigen is undetermined.

The V and J genes are TRBV10-3 and TRBJ2-3; the match to TRBD1 covers 10 bases. This material consisted of CD4+ T cells from blood, taken 46 months after liver transplant. This clonotype originated in a human patient who received a liver transplant. T cells may partly derive from the graft donor. CDR3 loop: CAISPPMGQGFTDTQYF. CDR3 coding DNA: TGTGCCATCAGTCCGCCTATGGGACAGGGGTTTACAGATACGCAGTATTTT.